Following are 8 T cell receptor beta chains from one sample sequenced in a study of blood T cell repertoires in COVID-19. Sequenced by immunoSEQ multiplex PCR; TCRdb stores in-frame clones only, minus some. Counted here are hundreds of thousands of clones, approximately 86% occurring once; the ten biggest clones make up less than 2.5%. Sequences were obtained from peripheral blood. The receptors originated from a woman in her 30s who had recovered from COVID-19.

The chain has TRBV5-1 and TRBJ1-1; TRBD1 might be the D (5 bases). Germline CDR1 SGHRS, CDR2 YFSETQ. Between the trimmed V and J ends, which lost 4 bases and 1 base, there was a span of 11 bases. The CDR3 consists of 14 residues. CDR3 sequence: CASSGGTGNTEAFF. CDR3 DNA sequence: TGCGCCAGCAGCGGAGGGACGGGGAACACTGAAGCTTTCTTT. The full variable domain, with the rest looked up from reference TRBV5-1 and TRBJ1-1, is KAGVTQTPRYLIKTRGQQVTLSCSPISGHRSVSWYQQTPGQGLQFLFEYFSETQRNKGNFPGRFSGRQFSNSRSEMNVSTLELGDSALYLCASSGGTGNTEAFFGQGTRLTVV.

The rearrangement joins TRBV6-5 to TRBJ1-6, with 7 bases that match TRBD1. The J segment lost 11 bases and the V segment lost 8 bases, leaving 6 bases of the junction unmatched. Per the germline V gene, CDR1 is MNHEY and CDR2 is SVGAGI. This CDR3 region has 12 residues. CDR3 coding DNA: TGTGCCAGCCGACAGGGAACGGCACCCCTCCACTTT. It translates to CASRQGTAPLHF.

The chain uses TRBV27 and TRBJ1-1; unclear D gene. The CDR3 spans 16 residues. The V end was cut by 7 bases, the J end by 0 bases, with 18 bases between. Germline V CDR1 and CDR2: MNHEY, SMNVEV (reference sequence). This CDR3 is CASNELGREMNTEAFF. CDR3 nucleotide sequence: TGTGCCAGCAACGAACTCGGACGGGAAATGAACACTGAAGCTTTCTTT.

The chain is built from TRBV18 and TRBJ2-2; the D gene is possibly TRBD2 (6 bases). Per the germline V gene, CDR1 is KGHSH and CDR2 is LQKENI. CDR3 size: 15 residues. Trimming took 4 bases from V and 5 from J, leaving 14 bases between them. CDR3 in DNA: TGTGCCAGCTCACAGGAGGGGCCGGGGACCGGGGAGCTGTTTTTT. Translation gives CASSQEGPGTGELFF. Combining the CDR3 with reference TRBV18 and TRBJ2-2 gives the whole variable domain NAGVMQNPRHLVRRRGQEARLRCSPMKGHSHVYWYRQLPEEGLKFMVYLQKENIIDESGMPKERFSAEFPKEGPSILRIQQVVRGDSAAYFCASSQEGPGTGELFFGEGSRLTVL.

This rearrangement joins TRBV19 to TRBJ2-1; possible D gene TRBD2, 6 bases. There are 15 residues in the CDR3. Germline V gene data show CDR1 as LNHDA and CDR2 as SQIVND (reference sequence). V shed 1 base and J shed 4 bases, with 11 bases lying between them. The CDR3 region is CASSIGAGPYNEQFF. In DNA, the CDR3 is TGTGCCAGTAGTATAGGCGCGGGGCCGTACAATGAGCAGTTCTTC.

The V gene is TRBV24-1, the J gene TRBJ1-5; D possibly corresponds to TRBD1 (6 bases). Per the germline V gene, CDR1 is KGHDR and CDR2 is SFDVKD. V was trimmed by 3 bases and J by 10 bases, leaving 12 bases between them. The CDR3 contains 13 residues. The chain's CDR3 is CATSDEGVYPQHF. CDR3 bases: TGTGCCACCAGTGATGAGGGGGTATACCCCCAGCATTTT.

This chain joins TRBV27 and TRBJ2-7; tentative D call: TRBD2 (6 bases). From germline, CDR1 is MNHEY and CDR2 SMNVEV (reference sequence). This CDR3 is 14 amino acids long. The V end lost 5 bases, the J end lost 1 base, and 12 bases lay between the germline ends. CDR3 loop: CASSPRGGSYEQYF. The CDR3 region has the DNA TGTGCCAGCAGTCCCCGGGGAGGTTCCTACGAGCAGTACTTC.

CDR3 nucleotide sequence: TGTGCCAGCAGCCCTAGCGCAGGCGGAAACACCATATATTTT. Its translation is CASSPSAGGNTIYF. V is TRBV7-2 and J is TRBJ1-3; D remains ambiguous. The germline V gene has CDR1 SGHTA and CDR2 FQGNSA. V was trimmed by 5 bases and J by 4 bases, leaving 12 bases between them. There are 14 residues in the CDR3.